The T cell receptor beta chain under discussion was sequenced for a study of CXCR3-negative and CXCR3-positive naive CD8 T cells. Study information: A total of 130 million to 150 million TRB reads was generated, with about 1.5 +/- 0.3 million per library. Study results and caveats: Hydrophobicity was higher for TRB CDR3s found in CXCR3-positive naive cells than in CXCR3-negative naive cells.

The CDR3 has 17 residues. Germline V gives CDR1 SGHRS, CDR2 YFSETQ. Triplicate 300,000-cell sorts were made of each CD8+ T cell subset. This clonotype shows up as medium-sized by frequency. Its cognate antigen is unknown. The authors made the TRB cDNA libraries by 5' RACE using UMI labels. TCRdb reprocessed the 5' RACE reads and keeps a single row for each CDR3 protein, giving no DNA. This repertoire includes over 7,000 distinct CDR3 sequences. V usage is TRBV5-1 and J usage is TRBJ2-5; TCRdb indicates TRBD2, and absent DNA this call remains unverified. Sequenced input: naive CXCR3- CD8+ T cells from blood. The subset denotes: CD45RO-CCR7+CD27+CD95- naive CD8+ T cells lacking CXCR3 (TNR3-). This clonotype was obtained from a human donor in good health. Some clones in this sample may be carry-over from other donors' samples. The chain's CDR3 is CASSLALVAGVGETQYF.